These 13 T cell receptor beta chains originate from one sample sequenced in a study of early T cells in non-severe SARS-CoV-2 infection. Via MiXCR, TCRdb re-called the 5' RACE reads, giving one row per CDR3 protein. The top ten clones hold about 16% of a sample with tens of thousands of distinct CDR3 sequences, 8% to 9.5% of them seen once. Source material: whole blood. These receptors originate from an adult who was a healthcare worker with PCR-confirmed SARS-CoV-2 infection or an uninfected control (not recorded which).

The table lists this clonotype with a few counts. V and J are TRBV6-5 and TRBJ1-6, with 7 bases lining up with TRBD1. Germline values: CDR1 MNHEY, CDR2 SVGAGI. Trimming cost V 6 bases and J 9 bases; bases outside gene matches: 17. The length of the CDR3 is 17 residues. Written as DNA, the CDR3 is TGTGCCAGCAGCGGGGGACAGCGGAATTGGGGAATTTCACCCCTCCACTTT. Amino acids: CASSGGQRNWGISPLHF.

The CDR3 reads CASILGGPFSNQPQHF. DNA of the CDR3: TGTGCCAGCATCCTGGGTGGTCCCTTTAGCAATCAGCCCCAGCATTTT. The V and J genes are TRBV28 and TRBJ1-5; D not certain. The germline gives CDR1 MDHEN, CDR2 SYDVKM. Trimming pared 7 bases from V and 0 bases from J, leaving 16 bases between. This CDR3 has 16 residues.

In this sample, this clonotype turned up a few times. CDR3: CASSLDREPQHF. The DNA of the CDR3 is TGTGCCAGCTCACTAGACAGGGAGCCCCAGCATTTT. The chain recombines TRBV18 with TRBJ1-5, with TRBD1 matching over 7 bases. This CDR3 has 12 residues. The germline V gene encodes CDR1 KGHSH and CDR2 LQKENI. The trim removed 4 bases at V and 8 bases at J, leaving 2 bases unmatched.

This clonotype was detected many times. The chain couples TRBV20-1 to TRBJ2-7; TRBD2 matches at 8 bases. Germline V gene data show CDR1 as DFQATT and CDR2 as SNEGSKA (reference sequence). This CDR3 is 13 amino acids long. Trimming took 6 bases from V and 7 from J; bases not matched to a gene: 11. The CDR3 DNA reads TGCAGTGCGGTGGAGCGGGAGCCGGGGGAGCAGTACTTC. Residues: CSAVEREPGEQYF.

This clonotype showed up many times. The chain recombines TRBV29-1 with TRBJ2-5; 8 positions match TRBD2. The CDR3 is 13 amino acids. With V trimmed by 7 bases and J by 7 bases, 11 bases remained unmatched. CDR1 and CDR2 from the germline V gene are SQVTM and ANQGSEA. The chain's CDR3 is CSDSGNNVGTQYF. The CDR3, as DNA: TGCAGCGATAGCGGGAACAATGTCGGGACCCAGTACTTC.

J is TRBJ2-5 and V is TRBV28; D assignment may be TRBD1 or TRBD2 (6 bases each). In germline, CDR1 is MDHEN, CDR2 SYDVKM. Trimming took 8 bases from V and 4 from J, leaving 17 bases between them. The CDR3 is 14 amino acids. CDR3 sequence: CASLPGAMGETQYF. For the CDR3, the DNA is TGTGCCAGCTTACCGGGGGCGATGGGAGAGACCCAGTACTTC.

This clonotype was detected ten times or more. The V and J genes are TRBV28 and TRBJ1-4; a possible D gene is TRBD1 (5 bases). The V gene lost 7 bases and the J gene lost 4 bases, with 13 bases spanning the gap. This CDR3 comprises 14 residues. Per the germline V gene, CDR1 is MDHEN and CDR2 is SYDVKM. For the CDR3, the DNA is TGTGCCAGCAATACGTATCAGGGTAATGAAAAACTGTTTTTT. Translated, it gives CASNTYQGNEKLFF.

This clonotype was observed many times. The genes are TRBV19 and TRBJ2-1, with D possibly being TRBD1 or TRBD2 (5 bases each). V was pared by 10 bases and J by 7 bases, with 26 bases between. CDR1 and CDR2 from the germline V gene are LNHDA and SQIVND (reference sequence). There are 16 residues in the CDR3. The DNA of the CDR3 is TGTGCCACCTCAGTCGACCACCACGGGAAGGGGAATGAGCAGTTCTTC. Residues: CATSVDHHGKGNEQFF.

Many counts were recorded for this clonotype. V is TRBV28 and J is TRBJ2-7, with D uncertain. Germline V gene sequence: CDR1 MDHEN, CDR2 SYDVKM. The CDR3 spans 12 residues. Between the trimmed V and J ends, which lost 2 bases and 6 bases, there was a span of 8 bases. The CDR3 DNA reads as TGTGCCAGCAGTTTAAACCCCTCCGAGCAGTACTTC. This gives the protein CASSLNPSEQYF. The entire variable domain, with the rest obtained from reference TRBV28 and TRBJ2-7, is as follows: DVKVTQSSRYLVKRTGEKVFLECVQDMDHENMFWYRQDPGLGLRLIYFSYDVKMKEKGDIPEGYSVSREKKERFSLILESASTNQTSMYLCASSLNPSEQYFGPGTRLTVT.

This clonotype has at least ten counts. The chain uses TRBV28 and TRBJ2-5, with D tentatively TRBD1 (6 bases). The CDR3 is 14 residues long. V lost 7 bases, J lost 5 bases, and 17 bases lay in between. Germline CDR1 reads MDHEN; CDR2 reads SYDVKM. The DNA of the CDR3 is TGTGCCAGCAATTATGAGGGGGTGAGGGAGACCCAGTACTTC. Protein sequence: CASNYEGVRETQYF.

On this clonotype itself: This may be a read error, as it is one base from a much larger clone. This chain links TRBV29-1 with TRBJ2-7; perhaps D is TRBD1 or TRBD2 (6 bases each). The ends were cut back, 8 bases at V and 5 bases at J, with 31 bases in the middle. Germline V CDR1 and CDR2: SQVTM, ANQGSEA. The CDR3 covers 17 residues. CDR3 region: CSLGPDQLAGTSDEQYF. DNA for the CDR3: TGCAGCCTTGGCCCGGACCAACTCGCGGGGACATCGGACGAGCAGTACTTC.

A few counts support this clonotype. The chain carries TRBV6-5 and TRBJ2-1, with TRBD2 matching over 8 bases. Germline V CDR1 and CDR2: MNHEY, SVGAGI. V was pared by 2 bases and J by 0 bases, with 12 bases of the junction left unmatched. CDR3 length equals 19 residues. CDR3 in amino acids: CASSYRGLVGRPSYNEQFF. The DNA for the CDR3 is TGTGCCAGCAGTTACCGGGGACTAGTGGGACGCCCCTCCTACAATGAGCAGTTCTTC.

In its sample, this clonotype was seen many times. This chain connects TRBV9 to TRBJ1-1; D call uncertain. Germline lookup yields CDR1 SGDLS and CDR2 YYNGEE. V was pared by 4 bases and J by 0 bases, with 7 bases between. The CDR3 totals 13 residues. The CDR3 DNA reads TGTGCCAGCAGCCTTTACGTGAACACTGAAGCTTTCTTT. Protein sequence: CASSLYVNTEAFF.